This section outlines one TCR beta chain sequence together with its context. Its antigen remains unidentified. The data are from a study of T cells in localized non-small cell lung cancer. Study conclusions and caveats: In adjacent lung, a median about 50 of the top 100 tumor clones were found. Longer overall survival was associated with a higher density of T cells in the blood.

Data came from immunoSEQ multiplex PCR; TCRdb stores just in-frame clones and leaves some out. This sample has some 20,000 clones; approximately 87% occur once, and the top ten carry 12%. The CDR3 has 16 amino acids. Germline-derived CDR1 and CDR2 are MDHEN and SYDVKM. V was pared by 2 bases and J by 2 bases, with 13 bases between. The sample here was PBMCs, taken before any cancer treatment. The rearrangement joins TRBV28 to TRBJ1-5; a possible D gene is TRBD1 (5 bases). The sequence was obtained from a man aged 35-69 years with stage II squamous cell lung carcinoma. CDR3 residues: CASSLEGRWGNQPQHF. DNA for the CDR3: TGTGCCAGCAGTTTAGAGGGGCGGTGGGGCAATCAGCCCCAGCATTTT.